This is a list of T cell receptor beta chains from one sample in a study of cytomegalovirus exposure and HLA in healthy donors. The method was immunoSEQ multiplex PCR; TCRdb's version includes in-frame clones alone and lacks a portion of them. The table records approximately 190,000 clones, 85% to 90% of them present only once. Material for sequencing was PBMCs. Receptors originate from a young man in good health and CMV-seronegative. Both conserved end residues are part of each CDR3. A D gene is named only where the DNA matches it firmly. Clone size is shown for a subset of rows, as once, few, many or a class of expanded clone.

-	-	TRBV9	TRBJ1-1	TGTGCCAGCAGTCCTCGGGACACCTTT	CASSPRDTF
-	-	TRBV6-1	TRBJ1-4	TGTGCCAGCAGTGACGGCAGGGTACGCGTGGCCATAAATGAAAAACTGTTTTTT	CASSDGRVRVAINEKLFF
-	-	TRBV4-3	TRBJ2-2	TGCGCCAGCAGCCAAGGGGAGAGGGCCGGGGAGCTGTTTTTT	CASSQGERAGELFF
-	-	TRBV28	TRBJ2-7	TGTGCCAGCAGCCCAGGGGGCGGGGGAAGCTTAACCTACGAGCAGTACTTC	CASSPGGGGSLTYEQYF
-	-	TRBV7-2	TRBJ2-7	TGTGCCAGCAGCGTGACCGGGGGTCACGAGCAGTACTTC	CASSVTGGHEQYF
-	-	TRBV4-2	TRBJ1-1	TGTGCCAGCAGCCCCATGGACATGGCAAACACTGAAGCTTTCTTT	CASSPMDMANTEAFF
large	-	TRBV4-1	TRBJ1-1	TGCGCCAGCAGCCAAGGAGAGGCGGAGAACACTGAAGCTTTCTTT	CASSQGEAENTEAFF
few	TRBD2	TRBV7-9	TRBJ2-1	TGTGCCAGCAGTCGTAGCGGGAGGGTAGGCAATGAGCAGTTCTTC	CASSRSGRVGNEQFF
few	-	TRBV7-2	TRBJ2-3	TGTGCTACGGGTGGGAGCACAGATACGCAGTATTTT	CATGGSTDTQYF
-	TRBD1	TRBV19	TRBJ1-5	TGTGCCAGCTCTACGGACAGGGCGGGCAATCAGCCCCAGCATTTT	CASSTDRAGNQPQHF
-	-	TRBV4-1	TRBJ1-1	TGCGCCAGCAGCCAAGATAGCGGATTCCCTGAAGCTTTCTTT	CASSQDSGFPEAFF
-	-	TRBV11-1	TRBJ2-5	TGTGCCAGCAGCTTTTCAGGGGAGACGGAGACCCAGTACTTC	CASSFSGETETQYF
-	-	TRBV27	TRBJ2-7	TGTGCCAGCAGTCCTGGGGACACCTCCTACGAGCAGTACTTC	CASSPGDTSYEQYF
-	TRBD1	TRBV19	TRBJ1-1	TGTGCCAGTAGTATCAACCAGGGGGCAATGAACACTGAAGCTTTCTTT	CASSINQGAMNTEAFF
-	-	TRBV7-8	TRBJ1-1	TGTGCCAGCAGCCCCCCGGACAGCCTGAACACTGAAGCTTTCTTT	CASSPPDSLNTEAFF
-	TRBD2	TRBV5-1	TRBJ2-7	TGCGCCAGCAGCCTTGGGGGGGGTCCCTCCTACGAGCAGTACTTC	CASSLGGGPSYEQYF
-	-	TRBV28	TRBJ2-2	TGTGCCAGCAGCCTGAACACCGGGGAGCTGTTTTTT	CASSLNTGELFF
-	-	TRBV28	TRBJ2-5	TGTGCCAGCACCCCCTCGGTAGCGGCCCAAGAGACCCAGTACTTC	CASTPSVAAQETQYF
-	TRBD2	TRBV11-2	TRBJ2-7	TGTGCCAGCAGCTTTAGGACTAGCGGGAGTAGGTACGAGCAGTACTTC	CASSFRTSGSRYEQYF
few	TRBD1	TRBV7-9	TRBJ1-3	TGTGCCAGCAGCTCGCCTCTCGGGACAGACAGCTCTGGAAACACCATATATTTT	CASSSPLGTDSSGNTIYF
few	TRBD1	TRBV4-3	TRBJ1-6	TGCGCCAGCAGCCCCGCGGGGGGCAGGGGGTTTCGTAATTCACCCCTCCACTTT	CASSPAGGRGFRNSPLHF
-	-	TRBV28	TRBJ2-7	TGTGCCAGCAGGAATGGTGGTCAGGGGGGCGAGCAGTACTTC	CASRNGGQGGEQYF
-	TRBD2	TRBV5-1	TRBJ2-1	TGCGCCAGCAGCTTGGAAGGGACTAACAACAATGAGCAGTTCTTC	CASSLEGTNNNEQFF
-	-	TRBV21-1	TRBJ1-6	TGTGCCAGCAGCACAAACCTGACAGGGGTCTTGCCCATATATAATTCACCCCTCCACTTT	CASSTNLTGVLPIYNSPLHF
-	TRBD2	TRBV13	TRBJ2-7	TGTGCCAGCAGCTTTCGGGGTAGCGGGGGACAGGAGCAGTACTTC	CASSFRGSGGQEQYF
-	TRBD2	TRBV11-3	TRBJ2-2	TGTGCCAGCAGCCCCGCGGGGGGCACCGCGGTCGGGGAGCTGTTTTTT	CASSPAGGTAVGELFF
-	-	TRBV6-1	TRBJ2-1	TGTGCCAGCAGTGGCGTGGCAGGGGCATTCAATGAGCAGTTCTTC	CASSGVAGAFNEQFF
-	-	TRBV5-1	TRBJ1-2	TGCGCCAGCAGCTTGGAGGGGTCATATGGCTACACCTTC	CASSLEGSYGYTF
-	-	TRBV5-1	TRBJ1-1	TGCGCCAGCAGCTTGGATATGGGGCCCTTGGGAGCTTTCTTT	CASSLDMGPLGAFF
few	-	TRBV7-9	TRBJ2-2	TGTGCCAGCAGCTTAGATTCGGCGGGGTTAGGCGGGGAGCTGTTTTTT	CASSLDSAGLGGELFF
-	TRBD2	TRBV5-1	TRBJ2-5	TGCGCCAGCAGACCGACTAGCGGGGGACCCCAAGAGACCCAGTACTTC	CASRPTSGGPQETQYF
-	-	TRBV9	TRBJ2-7	TGTGCCAGCAGCGTAGGATTGGCGGGACGCTCCTACGAGCAGTACTTC	CASSVGLAGRSYEQYF